Included here is one T cell receptor (beta chain) sequence, with context. PCR primers comprised 60 Vbeta and 13 Jbeta primers. Assay used: immunoSEQ multiplex PCR; TCRdb lists only in-frame clones, some missing. Here the sample spans around 220,000 clones, about 75% being singletons. The data originate from a study of cytomegalovirus exposure and HLA in healthy donors. V lost 3 bases, J lost 0 bases, and 5 bases lay in between. The CDR3 has 13 residues. The V gene's germline CDR1 is SEHNR and CDR2 FQNEAQ (reference sequence). The receptor's source is a woman in her twenties or thirties in good health and CMV-seronegative. This chain uses TRBV7-9 with TRBJ1-1; no firm D call. What was sequenced was PBMCs. This chain's CDR3 is CASSFSMNTEAFF. In DNA form, the CDR3 reads TGTGCCAGCAGCTTCAGTATGAACACTGAAGCTTTCTTT.